This T cell receptor beta chain was recorded in a study of vaccination effects on CD4 cells after COVID-19 (dated by TCRdb to the early 2020s). Study-wide context: The ViraFEST assay stimulated PBMC with viral peptide pools and then used TCR sequencing to identify antigen-specific CD4+ T cell clonotypes by expansion. Two doses of either the BNT162b2 or the mRNA-1273 mRNA SARS-CoV-2 vaccine were administered to participants. About 1.8 million PBMC per well were cultured with 9 to 10 ug/ml peptides in IMDM containing roughly 5% human AB serum, around 9.7 IU/ml IL-2 and gentamicin. SARS-CoV-2 spike-specific CD4+ TCR repertoires from before and after mRNA vaccination were compared in COVID-19 convalescent patients and in infection-naive vaccine recipients. Altogether, approximately 10 COVID-19 convalescent patients and several SARS-CoV-2-naive healthy vaccine recipients made up the full study. Cultures from other donors in the study were sequenced using the Oncomine TCR Beta short-read assay on an Illumina iSeq 100.

The library relied on the immunoSEQ multiplex PCR assay. DNA from the cultured and isolated CD4+ T cells underwent TCR beta CDR3 sequencing. The paper's processing steps were these. The analysis removed non-productive TCR sequences, trimmed reads to the CDR3 region, and retained only CDR3s that were 7 or more amino acids long. The MANAFEST web app was used to pick out antigen-specific clonotypes by comparing their expansion in peptide wells with that in reference cultures. For clones to be considered positive, expansion at FDR<0.05 versus reference and all other wells, an odds ratio above 5, and a frequency above 0.1% in two replicate wells were required. A clonotype was called cross-reactive if it was significantly expanded both in SARS-CoV-2 spike wells and in at least one common cold coronavirus spike condition. CDR3 similarity was assessed by Levenshtein distance with the stringdist R package, and unrooted trees were built with ape in R 3.6.1. Here the immuneACCESS table is served through TCRdb, limited to in-frame sequences with V and J called. Missing clones are a known gap in these copies; in checked studies unresolved V genes cover under half, and the rest lacks a known reason. V and J calls and clone size are given by that table; D and trimming were obtained from the DNA. The sample data list tens of thousands of clones, and about two thirds of these were observed just once. The ten biggest clones cover 4% to 5% of the sample.

As concerns this clone: This receptor's antigen is unknown. No clone much larger than this one lies a single base away; base qualities are absent.

The CDR3, from cysteine to phenylalanine, totals 15 residues. The sequence is cut down to CDR3 DNA, 45 bases in frame from base 1. CDR1 is given as SGDLS and CDR2 as YYNGEE, both from the germline V gene. V was cut back by 0 bases and J by 4 bases, leaving a gap of 13 bases between them. The study at large found these results: Both infection-induced and vaccine-induced clones contracted markedly at late post-vaccination timepoints, which is consistent with waning T cell responses. In healthy vaccine recipients, vaccine-induced clones were almost all SARS-CoV-2 mono-reactive, with only 1 of 255 being cross-reactive with common cold coronaviruses. The study was limited by a small number of convalescent patients and lacked early post-infection timepoints.

After less than 13 days of culture, CD4+ T cells were isolated with the EasySep CD4+ T cell isolation kit. Negative nucleocapsid antibody results before and after vaccination confirmed that the healthy vaccine recipients had no prior SARS-CoV-2 infection. On days 3 and 7, half of the culture medium was replaced with fresh IL-2-containing medium. Unless otherwise noted, each peptide stimulation condition was cultured in triplicate wells. PBMC were separated from whole blood using Ficoll-Paque Plus gradient centrifugation and were then either cryopreserved at -140C or used fresh. The QIAamp micro DNA kit was used to extract genomic DNA from the cultured CD4+ T cells.

The chain is assembled from TRBV9 and TRBJ1-2; tentative D gene TRBD1, with 5 bases matching. The receptor comes from a human donor who received a COVID-19 vaccine. This sample comprised CD4+ T cells from PBMCs cultured without peptide, obtained before COVID-19 vaccination. For the CDR3, the sequence is CASSVAGGAPYGYTF. The nucleotide sequence is TGTGCCAGCAGCGTAGCGGGCGGGGCCCCCTATGGCTACACCTTC.